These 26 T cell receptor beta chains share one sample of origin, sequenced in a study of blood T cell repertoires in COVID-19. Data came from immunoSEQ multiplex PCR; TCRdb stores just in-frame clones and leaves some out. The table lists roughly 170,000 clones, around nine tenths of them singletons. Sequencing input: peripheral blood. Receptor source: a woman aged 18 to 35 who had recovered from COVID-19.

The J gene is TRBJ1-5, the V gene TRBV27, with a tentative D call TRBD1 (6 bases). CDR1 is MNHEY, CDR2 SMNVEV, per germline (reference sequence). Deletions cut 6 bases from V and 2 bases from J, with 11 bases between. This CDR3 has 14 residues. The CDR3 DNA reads TGTGCCAGCAGATACTCAGGGGGCAATCAGCCCCAGCATTTT. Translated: CASRYSGGNQPQHF.

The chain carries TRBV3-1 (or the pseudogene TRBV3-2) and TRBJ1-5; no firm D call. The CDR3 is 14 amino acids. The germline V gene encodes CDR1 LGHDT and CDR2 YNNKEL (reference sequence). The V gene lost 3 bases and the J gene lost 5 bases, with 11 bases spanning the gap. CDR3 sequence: CASSQALRDQPQHF. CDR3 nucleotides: TGTGCCAGCAGCCAGGCCCTACGGGATCAGCCCCAGCATTTT.

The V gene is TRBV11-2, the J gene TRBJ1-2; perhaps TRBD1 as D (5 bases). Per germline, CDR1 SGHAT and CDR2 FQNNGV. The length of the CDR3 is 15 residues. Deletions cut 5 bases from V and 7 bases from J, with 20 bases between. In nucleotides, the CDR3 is TGTGCCAGCAGCCGAGACGGGGACTCGAGGACTGGCTACACCTTC. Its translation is CASSRDGDSRTGYTF.

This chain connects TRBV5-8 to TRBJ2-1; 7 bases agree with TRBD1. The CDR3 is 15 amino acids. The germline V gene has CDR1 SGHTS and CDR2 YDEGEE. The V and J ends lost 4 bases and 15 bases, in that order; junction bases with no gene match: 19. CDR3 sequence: CASSTRQGGSISVFF. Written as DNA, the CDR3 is TGTGCCAGCAGCACCAGACAGGGTGGCTCAATTTCCGTGTTCTTC.

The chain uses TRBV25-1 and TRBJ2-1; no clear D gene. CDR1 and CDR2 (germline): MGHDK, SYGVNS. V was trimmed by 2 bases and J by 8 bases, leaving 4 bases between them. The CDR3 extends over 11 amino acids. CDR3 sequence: CASSELHEQFF. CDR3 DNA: TGTGCCAGCAGTGAACTCCATGAGCAGTTCTTC.

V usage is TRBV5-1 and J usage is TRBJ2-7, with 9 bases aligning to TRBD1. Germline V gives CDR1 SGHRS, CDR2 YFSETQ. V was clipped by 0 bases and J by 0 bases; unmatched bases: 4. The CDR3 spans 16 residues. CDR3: CASSLGQTGGSYEQYF. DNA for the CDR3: TGCGCCAGCAGCTTGGGCCAGACAGGGGGCTCCTACGAGCAGTACTTC.

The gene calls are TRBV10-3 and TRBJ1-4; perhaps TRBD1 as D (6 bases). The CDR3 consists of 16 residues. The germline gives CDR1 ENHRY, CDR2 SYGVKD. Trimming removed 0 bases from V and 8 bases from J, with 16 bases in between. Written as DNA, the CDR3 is TGTGCCATCAGTGAGTCGACTCGAACAGGGCGGGAAAAACTGTTTTTT. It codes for CAISESTRTGREKLFF.

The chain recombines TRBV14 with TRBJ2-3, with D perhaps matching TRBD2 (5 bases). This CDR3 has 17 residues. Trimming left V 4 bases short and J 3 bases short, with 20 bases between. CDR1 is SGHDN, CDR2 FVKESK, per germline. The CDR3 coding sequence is TGTGCCAGCAGCCTTCGGGGTCGTCTAGCCGGGACAGATACGCAGTATTTT. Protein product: CASSLRGRLAGTDTQYF.

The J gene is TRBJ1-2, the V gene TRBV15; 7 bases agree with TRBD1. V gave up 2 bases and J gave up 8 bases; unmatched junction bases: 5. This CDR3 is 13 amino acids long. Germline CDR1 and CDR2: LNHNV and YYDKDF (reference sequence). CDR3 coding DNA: TGTGCCACCAGCAGACGGGGACAGTTCGGCTACACCTTC. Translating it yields CATSRRGQFGYTF.

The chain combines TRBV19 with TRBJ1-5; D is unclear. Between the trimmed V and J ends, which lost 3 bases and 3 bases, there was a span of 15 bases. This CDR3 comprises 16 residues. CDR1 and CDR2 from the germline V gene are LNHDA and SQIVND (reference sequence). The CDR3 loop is CASSIGSVTNNQPQHF. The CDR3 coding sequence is TGTGCCAGTAGTATTGGCAGCGTAACCAACAATCAGCCCCAGCATTTT.

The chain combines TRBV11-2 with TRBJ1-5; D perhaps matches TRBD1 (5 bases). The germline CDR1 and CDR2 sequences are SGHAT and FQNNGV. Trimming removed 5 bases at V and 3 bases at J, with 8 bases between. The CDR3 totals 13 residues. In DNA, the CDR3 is TGTGCCAGCAGCCTCAGGGACAATCAGCCCCAGCATTTT. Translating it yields CASSLRDNQPQHF.

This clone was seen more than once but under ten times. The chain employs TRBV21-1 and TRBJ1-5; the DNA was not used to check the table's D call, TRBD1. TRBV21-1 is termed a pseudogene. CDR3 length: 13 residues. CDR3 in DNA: TGTGCCAGTTCGGACAGTGGCAATCAGCCCCAGCATTTT. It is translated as CASSDSGNQPQHF.

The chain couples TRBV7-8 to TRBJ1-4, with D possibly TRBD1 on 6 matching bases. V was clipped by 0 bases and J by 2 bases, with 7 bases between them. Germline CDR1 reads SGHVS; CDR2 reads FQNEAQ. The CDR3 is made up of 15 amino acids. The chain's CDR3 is CASSLAGATNEKLFF. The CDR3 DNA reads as TGTGCCAGCAGCTTAGCGGGGGCGACTAATGAAAAACTGTTTTTT.

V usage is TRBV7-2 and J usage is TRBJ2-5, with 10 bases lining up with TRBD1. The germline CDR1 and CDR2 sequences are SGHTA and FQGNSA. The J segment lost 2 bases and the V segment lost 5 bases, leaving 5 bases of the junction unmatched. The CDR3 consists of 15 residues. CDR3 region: CASSRGQGPQETQYF. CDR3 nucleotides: TGTGCCAGCAGCCGGGGACAGGGGCCTCAAGAGACCCAGTACTTC. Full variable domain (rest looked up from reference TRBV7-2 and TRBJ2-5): GAGVSQSPSNKVTEKGKDVELRCDPISGHTALYWYRQSLGQGLEFLIYFQGNSAPDKSGLPSDRFSAERTGGSVSTLTIQRTQQEDSAVYLCASSRGQGPQETQYFGPGTRLLVL.

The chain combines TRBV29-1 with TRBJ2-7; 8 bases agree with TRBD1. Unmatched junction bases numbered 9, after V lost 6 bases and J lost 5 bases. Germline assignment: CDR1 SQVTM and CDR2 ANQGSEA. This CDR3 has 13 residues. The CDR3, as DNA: TGCAGCGTCCGCGGACAGGGTGTCCACGAGCAGTACTTC. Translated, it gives CSVRGQGVHEQYF.

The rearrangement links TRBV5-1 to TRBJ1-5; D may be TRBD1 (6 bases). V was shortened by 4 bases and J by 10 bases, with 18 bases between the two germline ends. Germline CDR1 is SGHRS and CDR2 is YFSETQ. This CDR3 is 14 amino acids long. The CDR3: CASSLQGTHDPQHF. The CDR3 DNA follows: TGCGCCAGCAGCCTACAGGGAACCCATGATCCCCAGCATTTT.

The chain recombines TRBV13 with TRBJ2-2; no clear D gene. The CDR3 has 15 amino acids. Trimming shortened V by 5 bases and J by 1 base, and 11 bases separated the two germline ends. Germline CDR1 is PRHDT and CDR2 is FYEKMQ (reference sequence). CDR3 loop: CASSPGGENTGELFF. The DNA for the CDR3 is TGTGCCAGCAGCCCCGGCGGAGAGAACACCGGGGAGCTGTTTTTT.

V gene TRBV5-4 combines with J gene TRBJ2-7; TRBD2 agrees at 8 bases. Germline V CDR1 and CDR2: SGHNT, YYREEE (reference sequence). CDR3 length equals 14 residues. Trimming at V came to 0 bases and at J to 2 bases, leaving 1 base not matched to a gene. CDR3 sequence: CASSLDGGAYEQYF. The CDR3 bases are TGTGCCAGCAGCTTGGACGGGGGGGCCTACGAGCAGTACTTC.

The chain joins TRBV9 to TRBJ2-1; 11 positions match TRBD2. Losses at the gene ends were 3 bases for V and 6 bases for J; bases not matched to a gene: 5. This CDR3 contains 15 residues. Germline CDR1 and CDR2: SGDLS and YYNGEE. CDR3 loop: CASSGSGGVVNEQFF. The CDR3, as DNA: TGTGCCAGCAGCGGTAGCGGGGGGGTCGTCAATGAGCAGTTCTTC.

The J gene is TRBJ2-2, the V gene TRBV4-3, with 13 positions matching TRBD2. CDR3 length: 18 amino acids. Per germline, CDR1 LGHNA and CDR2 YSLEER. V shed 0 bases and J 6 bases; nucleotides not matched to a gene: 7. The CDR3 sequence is CASSQELAGGPRAGELFF. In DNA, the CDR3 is TGCGCCAGCAGCCAAGAACTAGCGGGAGGGCCCCGCGCCGGGGAGCTGTTTTTT.

CDR3 amino acids: CATRRGTGVQIEAFF. The CDR3 nucleotides read TGTGCCACCCGTCGGGGGACAGGGGTTCAGATTGAAGCTTTCTTT. The chain joins TRBV6-5 to TRBJ1-1; 10 bases are a match to TRBD1. The trim removed 10 bases at V and 7 bases at J, leaving 15 bases unmatched. This CDR3 region has 15 residues. Germline CDR1 MNHEY, CDR2 SVGAGI.

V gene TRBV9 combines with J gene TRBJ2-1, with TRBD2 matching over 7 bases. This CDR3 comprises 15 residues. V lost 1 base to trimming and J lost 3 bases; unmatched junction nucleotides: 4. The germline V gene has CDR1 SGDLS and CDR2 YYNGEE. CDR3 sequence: CASSVISSGYNEQFF. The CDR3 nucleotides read TGTGCCAGCAGCGTAATCTCTAGCGGCTACAATGAGCAGTTCTTC.

CDR3 sequence reads: CASSAEFEEQFF. Here the CDR3 DNA reads TGTGCCAGTAGTGCCGAGTTTGAGGAGCAGTTCTTC. The chain carries TRBV19 and TRBJ2-1, with D hard to call. The CDR3 extends over 12 amino acids. Deletions cut 5 bases from V and 10 bases from J, with 12 bases between. Germline lookup yields CDR1 LNHDA and CDR2 SQIVND (reference sequence).

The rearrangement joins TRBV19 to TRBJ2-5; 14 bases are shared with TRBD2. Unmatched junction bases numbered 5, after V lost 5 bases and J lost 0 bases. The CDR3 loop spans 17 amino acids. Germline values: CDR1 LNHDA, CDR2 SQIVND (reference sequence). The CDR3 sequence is CASSLTSGGAYQETQYF. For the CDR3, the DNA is TGTGCCAGTAGTTTGACTAGCGGGGGGGCCTACCAAGAGACCCAGTACTTC.

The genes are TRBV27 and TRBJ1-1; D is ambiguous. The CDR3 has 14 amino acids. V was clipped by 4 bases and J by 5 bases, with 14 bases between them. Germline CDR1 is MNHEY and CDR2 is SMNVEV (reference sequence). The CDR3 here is CASSSGIISTEAFF. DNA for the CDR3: TGTGCCAGCAGTTCAGGCATAATAAGTACTGAAGCTTTCTTT.

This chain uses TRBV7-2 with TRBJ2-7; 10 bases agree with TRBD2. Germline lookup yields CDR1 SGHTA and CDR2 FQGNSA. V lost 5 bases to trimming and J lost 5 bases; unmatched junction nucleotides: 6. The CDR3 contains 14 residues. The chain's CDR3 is CASSPRTSGNEQYF. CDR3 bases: TGTGCCAGCAGCCCGCGGACTAGCGGCAACGAGCAGTACTTC.